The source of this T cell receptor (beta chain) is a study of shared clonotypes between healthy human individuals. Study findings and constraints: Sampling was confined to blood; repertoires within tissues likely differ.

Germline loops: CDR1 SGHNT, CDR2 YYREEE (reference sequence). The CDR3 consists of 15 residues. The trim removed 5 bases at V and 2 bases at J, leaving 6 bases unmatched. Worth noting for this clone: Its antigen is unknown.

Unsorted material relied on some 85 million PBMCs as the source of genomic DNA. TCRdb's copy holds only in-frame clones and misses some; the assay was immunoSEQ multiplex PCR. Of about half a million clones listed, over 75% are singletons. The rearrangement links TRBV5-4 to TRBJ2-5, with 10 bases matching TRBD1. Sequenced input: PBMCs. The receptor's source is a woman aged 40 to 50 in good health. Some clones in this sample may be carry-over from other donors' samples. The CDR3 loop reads CASSAGQGIQETQYF. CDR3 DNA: TGTGCCAGCAGTGCGGGACAGGGGATTCAAGAGACCCAGTACTTC.